The next 15 T cell receptor beta chains were all read from a single sample in a study of T cell responses to AZD1222 COVID-19 vaccine (dated by TCRdb to the early 2020s). Libraries were made using the immunoSEQ multiplex PCR assay. As stored in TCRdb, this immuneACCESS dataset retains in-frame rearrangements with V and J assigned. A fraction of the clones does not appear; measured against another copy, unresolved V genes explain less than half of the discrepancy, and the remainder lacks a known reason. Here the sample has around 130,000 clones; about 91% occur a single time. The ten largest make up around 1.9% of the sample. Per the publication, the time point label means: about 28 days (+/-7) after the second vaccine dose. The input for sequencing was peripheral blood, taken 28 days after the second AZD1222 dose. These receptors were collected from an adult who received the AZD1222 COVID-19 vaccine.

J is TRBJ1-2 and V is TRBV11-2; D might be TRBD1 (5 bases). CDR3 length: 12 residues. V was shortened by 4 bases and J by 8 bases, with 11 bases between the two germline ends. Germline loops: CDR1 SGHAT, CDR2 FQNNGV. CDR3 loop: CASSSSGFGYTF. In nucleotides, the CDR3 is TGTGCCAGCAGCTCCTCAGGGTTCGGCTACACCTTC.

This sequence joins TRBV3-1 (or the pseudogene TRBV3-2) and TRBJ1-5; 11 bases are a match to TRBD1. The CDR3 loop spans 15 amino acids. V shed 4 bases, J shed 6 bases, and the junction held 5 bases outside the gene matches. Germline assignment: CDR1 LGHDT and CDR2 YNNKEL (reference sequence). The CDR3 here is CASSPGGQGVQPQHF. The CDR3 DNA sequence: TGTGCCAGCAGCCCAGGGGGACAGGGGGTTCAGCCCCAGCATTTT.

The rearrangement links TRBV5-6 to TRBJ1-2; possibly TRBD1 for D (6 bases). V was pared by 4 bases and J by 3 bases, with 16 bases between. Looked up from germline, CDR1 is SGHDT and CDR2 is YYEEEE. This CDR3 comprises 15 residues. The CDR3 nucleotides read TGTGCCAGCAGCACCCAAAGGGGGGCACACTATGGCTACACCTTC. As protein: CASSTQRGAHYGYTF.

The genes are TRBV5-5 and TRBJ2-7; D unclear. The V end was cut by 4 bases, the J end by 4 bases, with 15 bases between. Germline V CDR1 and CDR2: SGHKS, YYEKEE (reference sequence). CDR3 length equals 14 residues. For the CDR3, the DNA is TGTGCCAGCAGCCTCGGACCTCGGTCTTACGAGCAGTACTTC. This gives the protein CASSLGPRSYEQYF.

The CDR3 nucleotides read TGTGCCAGCCAAGGACAGGGGAGCAACTATGGCTACACCTTC. Residues: CASQGQGSNYGYTF. The chain joins TRBV6-5 to TRBJ1-2, with 9 bases that match TRBD1. Trimming took 8 bases from V and 2 from J; bases not matched to a gene: 6. The CDR3 loop spans 14 amino acids. Germline V gives CDR1 MNHEY, CDR2 SVGAGI.

This clone is a singleton in its sample. The V and J genes are TRBV24-1 and TRBJ2-3; D gene uncertain. The CDR3 has 12 amino acids. The germline V and J ends were trimmed by 4 bases and 4 bases, with 5 bases remaining between them. Germline CDR1 and CDR2: KGHDR and SFDVKD. CDR3 region: CATSENADTQYF. The CDR3 DNA sequence: TGTGCCACCAGTGAAAATGCAGATACGCAGTATTTT.

The chain joins TRBV15 to TRBJ1-4, with unresolved D. The germline V and J ends were trimmed by 2 bases and 8 bases, with 6 bases remaining between them. The CDR3 covers 12 residues. The germline gives CDR1 LNHNV, CDR2 YYDKDF (reference sequence). Written as DNA, the CDR3 is TGTGCCACCAGCAGATCGGAAGAAAAACTGTTTTTT. Its protein is CATSRSEEKLFF.

The genes are TRBV9 and TRBJ2-5; no reliable D call. In germline, CDR1 is SGDLS, CDR2 YYNGEE. The CDR3 is made up of 15 amino acids. V gave up 0 bases and J gave up 4 bases, with 13 bases separating them. The CDR3 reads CASSVVGDPGETQYF. The CDR3 DNA reads as TGTGCCAGCAGCGTAGTTGGAGACCCCGGAGAGACCCAGTACTTC.

This rearrangement joins TRBV6-6 to TRBJ1-2, with 8 bases lining up with TRBD1. CDR3 length equals 14 residues. With 4 bases clipped from V and 8 bases from J, the junction kept 9 bases outside the gene matches. Germline CDR1 and CDR2: MNHNY and SVGAGI (reference sequence). CDR3 sequence reads: CASSLERTGNGYTF. CDR3 nucleotides: TGTGCCAGCAGTTTGGAGAGGACAGGGAACGGCTACACCTTC.

This chain joins TRBV7-9 and TRBJ2-1; 14 nucleotides line up with TRBD2. This CDR3 is 15 amino acids long. The V gene end was trimmed by 7 bases and the J gene end by 10 bases; junction bases not matched to a gene: 9. In germline, CDR1 is SEHNR, CDR2 FQNEAQ (reference sequence). The CDR3 nucleotides are TGTGCCAGCACCAAAGGGACTAGCGGGGGCGGGGAGCAGTTCTTC. It is translated as CASTKGTSGGGEQFF.

J is TRBJ1-2 and V is TRBV6-5; no clear D gene. The CDR3 runs 13 residues. V was pared by 6 bases and J by 0 bases, with 8 bases between. The germline V gene encodes CDR1 MNHEY and CDR2 SVGAGI. The DNA of the CDR3 is TGTGCCAGCAGCGGACCAGCTAACTATGGCTACACCTTC. It specifies CASSGPANYGYTF.

This chain links TRBV5-1 with TRBJ2-5; 7 bases fit TRBD1. The J segment lost 1 base and the V segment lost 4 bases, leaving 7 bases of the junction unmatched. There are 15 residues in the CDR3. CDR1 and CDR2 (germline): SGHRS, YFSETQ. CDR3 nucleotide sequence: TGCGCCAGCAGCGCCTTGACAGGGACCCAAGAGACCCAGTACTTC. It encodes CASSALTGTQETQYF.

The V gene is TRBV25-1, the J gene TRBJ1-3; TRBD1 is a possible D gene (6 bases). Germline CDR1 and CDR2: MGHDK and SYGVNS. The CDR3 has 15 amino acids. Trimming took 4 bases from V and 2 from J, leaving 12 bases between them. The CDR3 is CASSGQDGAGNTIYF. DNA for the CDR3: TGTGCCAGCAGTGGACAGGACGGGGCTGGAAACACCATATATTTT.

The chain joins TRBV27 to TRBJ2-2; TRBD1 agrees at 7 bases. Germline values: CDR1 MNHEY, CDR2 SMNVEV (reference sequence). The CDR3 is 15 amino acids. Trimming cost V 9 bases and J 2 bases; bases outside gene matches: 9. CDR3 residues: CASGTGTVNTGELFF. CDR3 bases: TGTGCCAGTGGAACCGGGACAGTCAACACCGGGGAGCTGTTTTTT.

The V and J genes are TRBV7-2 and TRBJ2-5; TRBD2 is a possible D gene (6 bases). The germline V gene encodes CDR1 SGHTA and CDR2 FQGNSA. With 5 bases removed from V and 7 bases from J, the gap between germline ends came to 26 bases. This CDR3 has 17 amino acids. CDR3 in amino acids: CASSEHPGVQKRGTQYF. CDR3 sequence (DNA): TGTGCCAGCAGCGAACACCCGGGGGTCCAAAAACGGGGGACCCAGTACTTC.